This T cell receptor beta chain appears in the sequencing data of a study of Ad26.COV2.S vaccination and SARS-CoV-2 variants. On the study more broadly: Ad26.COV2.S was injected intramuscularly once or twice, 56 days apart.

Comments on this clone: Its target is unknown.

This sample's treatment: some 20 received Ad26.COV2.S at low or high dose, single or two shots; about 5 received placebo; per-sample allocation not given. Day 63 after the first vaccine or placebo injection was the time point for sampling. The CDR3 spans 13 residues. Germline CDR1 MNHEY, CDR2 SVGAGI. Trimming stripped 2 bases from V and 4 bases from J, with 8 bases between. The repertoire was sequenced with immunoSEQ multiplex PCR; TCRdb's copy has only in-frame clones and lacks some. The repertoire includes 330,000 or so clones, 85% to 90% of them detected once, and approximately 5.8% sits in the top ten. Findings and limits, study-wide: Higher spike-specific TCR breadth was found in vaccine recipients than in placebo recipients. Analytic work on TCR breadth and depth might have understated the full extent of total T cell responses.

The sample consisted of peripheral blood, taken in a trial of Ad26.COV2.S vaccine versus placebo. The source is a person between 18 and 60 years old who received the Ad26.COV2.S COVID-19 vaccine or a placebo. The chain combines TRBV6-5 with TRBJ1-2; D is uncertain. CDR3 loop: CASSYGVAYGYTF. Here the CDR3 DNA reads TGTGCCAGCAGTTACGGGGTGGCCTATGGCTACACCTTC.